One and the same sample provided the 10 T cell receptor beta chains below, sequenced in a study of shared clonotypes between healthy human individuals. The assay was immunoSEQ multiplex PCR, and TCRdb's table has in-frame clones only and misses some. Among more than 2,000,000 clones listed, over 85% were seen once. The sample comprised naive CD4+ T cells sorted from blood. Documented subset: CD45RA+ positively selected. These receptors originate from a man between 18 and 29 years old in good health.

This chain uses TRBV28 with TRBJ1-1, with TRBD1 as a possible D gene (6 bases). The ends were cut back, 6 bases at V and 1 base at J, with 9 bases in the middle. Per the germline V gene, CDR1 is MDHEN and CDR2 is SYDVKM. This CDR3 spans 13 amino acids. The CDR3 DNA is TGTGCCAGCAGGGAACAGGGGAACACTGAAGCTTTCTTT. Its translation is CASREQGNTEAFF.

The chain couples TRBV5-8 to TRBJ2-1; 8 nucleotides line up with TRBD1. J was trimmed by 7 bases and V by 2 bases; bases with no gene match: 8. The CDR3 length is 15 residues. Germline V gene sequence: CDR1 SGHTS, CDR2 YDEGEE. The chain's CDR3 is CASSLRQGLGNEQFF. The CDR3 DNA sequence: TGTGCCAGCAGCTTACGACAGGGGCTTGGAAATGAGCAGTTCTTC.

This chain links TRBV14 with TRBJ2-5; D ambiguous. Trimming removed 1 base from V and 1 base from J, with 16 bases in between. The CDR3 totals 17 residues. CDR1 and CDR2 from the germline V gene are SGHDN and FVKESK. The CDR3 protein is CASSQGELVRGQETQYF. The DNA for the CDR3 is TGTGCCAGCAGCCAAGGAGAATTAGTGAGAGGCCAAGAGACCCAGTACTTC.

The chain combines TRBV30 with TRBJ1-2; no definite D call. The CDR3 length is 13 residues. Trimming stripped 6 bases from V and 4 bases from J, with 15 bases between. In germline, CDR1 is GTSNPN, CDR2 SVGIG (reference sequence). The CDR3 DNA reads as TGTGCCTGCAGAACGGCTCGTCTCTATGGCTACACCTTC. Translated, it gives CACRTARLYGYTF. Supplemented by reference TRBV30 and TRBJ1-2, the full variable domain reads SQTIHQWPATLVQPVGSPLSLECTVEGTSNPNLYWYRQAAGRGLQLLFYSVGIGQISSEVPQNLSASRPQDRQFILSSKKLLLSDSGFYLCACRTARLYGYTFGSGTRLTVV.

This chain's CDR3 is CASSITRNTEAFF. DNA of the CDR3: TGTGCCAGCAGCATCACACGGAACACTGAAGCTTTCTTT. This chain uses TRBV5-5 with TRBJ1-1, with no clear D. CDR1 and CDR2 from the germline V gene are SGHKS and YYEKEE (reference sequence). Between the trimmed V and J ends, which lost 4 bases and 1 base, there was a span of 8 bases. The CDR3 loop spans 13 amino acids.

The rearrangement joins TRBV6-5 to TRBJ1-6; D gene unclear. The ends were cut back, 0 bases at V and 7 bases at J, with 7 bases in the middle. CDR1 is MNHEY and CDR2 is SVGAGI in the germline V gene. This CDR3 region has 14 residues. This CDR3 reads CASSYSIENSPLHF. The CDR3 coding sequence is TGTGCCAGCAGTTACTCGATTGAGAATTCACCCCTCCACTTT.

The chain joins TRBV28 to TRBJ1-2, with D uncertain. This CDR3 is built from 14 residues. The V end lost 5 bases, the J end lost 7 bases, and 17 bases lay between the germline ends. Germline V gene sequence: CDR1 MDHEN, CDR2 SYDVKM. The CDR3 nucleotides read TGTGCCAGCAGTCCCCCGACCCGTCGAGGTGGCTACACCTTC. Residues: CASSPPTRRGGYTF.

About this clone: Other DNA sequences within the sample encode an identical CDR3. The CDR3 DNA reads as TGTGCCAGCAGTACTACAGGGTCTGGGGCCAACGTCCTGACTTTC. Translating gives CASSTTGSGANVLTF. The V gene is TRBV28, the J gene TRBJ2-6; the D gene is possibly TRBD1 (6 bases). Deletions cut 5 bases from V and 1 base from J, with 9 bases between. This CDR3 is built from 15 residues. The germline V gene encodes CDR1 MDHEN and CDR2 SYDVKM.

For this clone: The same CDR3 arises from other DNA sequences in this sample as well. This chain uses TRBV18 with TRBJ2-3, with TRBD2 as a possible D gene (5 bases). Deletions cut 0 bases from V and 5 bases from J, with 6 bases between. Germline V gene lookup returns CDR1 KGHSH and CDR2 LQKENI. CDR3 length: 13 amino acids. CDR3 nucleotides: TGTGCCAGCTCACCACCTGCGGGAGATACGCAGTATTTT. Amino acids: CASSPPAGDTQYF.

This clone was found once. The rearrangement links TRBV9 to TRBJ1-1; tentatively, D is TRBD1 (6 bases). Germline CDR1 is SGDLS and CDR2 is YYNGEE. The germline V and J ends were trimmed by 3 bases and 1 base, with 10 bases remaining between them. This CDR3 spans 14 amino acids. The CDR3 bases are TGTGCCAGCAGCGCCAGAGGGGGGAACACTGAAGCTTTCTTT. Translated: CASSARGGNTEAFF.